This T cell receptor (beta chain) was sequenced during a study of cytomegalovirus exposure and HLA in healthy donors. Germline loops: CDR1 MDHEN, CDR2 SYDVKM. The germline V and J ends were trimmed by 8 bases and 7 bases, with 14 bases remaining between them. The CDR3 runs to 12 residues. Primers: 60 Vbeta forward and 13 Jbeta reverse. TCRdb keeps only in-frame clones here, not all; method: immunoSEQ multiplex PCR. The sample contains roughly 97,000 clones, roughly a tenth of which appear only once. Material: PBMCs. The source is a man aged 45 to 65 in good health and CMV-seropositive. V usage is TRBV28 and J usage is TRBJ1-1; the D gene is possibly TRBD1 (6 bases). The CDR3 here is CASGAGGSEAFF. In DNA form, the CDR3 reads TGTGCCAGCGGGGCGGGGGGCAGTGAAGCTTTCTTT.